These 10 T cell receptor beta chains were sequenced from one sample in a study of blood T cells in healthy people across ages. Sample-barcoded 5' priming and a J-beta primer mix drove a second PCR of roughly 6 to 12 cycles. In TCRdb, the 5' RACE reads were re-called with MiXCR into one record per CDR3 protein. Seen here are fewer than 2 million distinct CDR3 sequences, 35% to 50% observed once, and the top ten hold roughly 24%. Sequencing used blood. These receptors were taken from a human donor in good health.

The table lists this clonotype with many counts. This CDR3 reads CASSFGGFPYEQYF. In nucleotides, the CDR3 is TGTGCCAGCAGTTTTGGGGGGTTCCCCTACGAGCAGTACTTC. The J gene is TRBJ2-7, the V gene TRBV12-3 or TRBV12-4; possible D gene TRBD2, 6 bases. Trimming took 3 bases from V and 2 from J, leaving 11 bases between them. CDR3 length: 14 amino acids.

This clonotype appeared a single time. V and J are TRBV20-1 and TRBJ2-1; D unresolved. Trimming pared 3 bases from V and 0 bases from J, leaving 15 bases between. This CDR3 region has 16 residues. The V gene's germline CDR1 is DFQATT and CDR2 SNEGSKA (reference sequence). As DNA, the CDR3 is TGCAGTGCTAGGGAACCCTGGCAGAGCTCCTACAATGAGCAGTTCTTC. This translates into CSAREPWQSSYNEQFF.

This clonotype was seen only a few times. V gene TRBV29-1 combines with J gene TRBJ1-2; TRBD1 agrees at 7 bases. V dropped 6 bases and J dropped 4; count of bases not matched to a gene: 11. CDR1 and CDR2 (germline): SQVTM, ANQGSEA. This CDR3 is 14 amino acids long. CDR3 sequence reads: CSVSRGGQSYGYTF. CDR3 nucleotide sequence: TGCAGCGTCTCCCGGGGGGGACAGAGCTATGGCTACACCTTC. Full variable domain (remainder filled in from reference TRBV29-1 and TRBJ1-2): SAVISQKPSRDICQRGTSLTIQCQVDSQVTMMFWYRQQPGQSLTLIATANQGSEATYESGFVIDKFPISRPNLTFSTLTVSNMSPEDSSIYLCSVSRGGQSYGYTFGSGTRLTVV.

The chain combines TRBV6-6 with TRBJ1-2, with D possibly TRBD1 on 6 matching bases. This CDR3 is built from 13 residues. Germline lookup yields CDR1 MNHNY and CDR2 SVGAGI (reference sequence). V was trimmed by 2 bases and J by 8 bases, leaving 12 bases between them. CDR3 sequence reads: CASSYTQGFGYTF. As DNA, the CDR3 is TGTGCCAGCAGTTACACGCAGGGGTTCGGCTACACCTTC.

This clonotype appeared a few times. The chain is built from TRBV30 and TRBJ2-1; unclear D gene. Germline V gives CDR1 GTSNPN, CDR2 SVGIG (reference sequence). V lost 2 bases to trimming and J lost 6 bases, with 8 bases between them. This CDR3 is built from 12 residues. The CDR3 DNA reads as TGTGCCTGGAGTCAAACTACCAATGAGCAGTTCTTC. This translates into CAWSQTTNEQFF.

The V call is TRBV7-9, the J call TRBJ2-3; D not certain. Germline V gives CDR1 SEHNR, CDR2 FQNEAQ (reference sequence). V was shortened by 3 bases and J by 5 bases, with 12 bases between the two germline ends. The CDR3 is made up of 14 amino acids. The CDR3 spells CASSLPDTQDTQYF. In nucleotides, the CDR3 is TGTGCCAGCAGCTTGCCTGATACCCAAGATACGCAGTATTTT.

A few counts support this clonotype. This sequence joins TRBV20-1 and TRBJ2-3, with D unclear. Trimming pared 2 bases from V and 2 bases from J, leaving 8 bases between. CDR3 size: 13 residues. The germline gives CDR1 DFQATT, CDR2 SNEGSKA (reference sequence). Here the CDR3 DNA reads TGCAGTGCTAGATCCCCCCACACAGATACGCAGTATTTT. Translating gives CSARSPHTDTQYF.

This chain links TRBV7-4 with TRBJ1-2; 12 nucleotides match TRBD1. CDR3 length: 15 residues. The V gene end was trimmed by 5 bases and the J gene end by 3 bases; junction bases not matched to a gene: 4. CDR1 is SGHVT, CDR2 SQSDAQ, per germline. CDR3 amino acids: CASSVGQGADYGYTF. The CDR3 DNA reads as TGTGCCAGCAGCGTGGGACAGGGGGCGGACTATGGCTACACCTTC.

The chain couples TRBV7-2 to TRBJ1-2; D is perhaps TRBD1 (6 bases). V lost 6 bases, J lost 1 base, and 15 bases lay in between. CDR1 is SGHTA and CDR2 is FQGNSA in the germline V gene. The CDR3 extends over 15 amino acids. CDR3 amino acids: CASSMRAGDNYGYTF. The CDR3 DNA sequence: TGTGCCAGCAGTATGAGGGCAGGGGATAACTATGGCTACACCTTC. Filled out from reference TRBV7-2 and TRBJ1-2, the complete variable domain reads GAGVSQSPSNKVTEKGKDVELRCDPISGHTALYWYRQSLGQGLEFLIYFQGNSAPDKSGLPSDRFSAERTGGSVSTLTIQRTQQEDSAVYLCASSMRAGDNYGYTFGSGTRLTVV.

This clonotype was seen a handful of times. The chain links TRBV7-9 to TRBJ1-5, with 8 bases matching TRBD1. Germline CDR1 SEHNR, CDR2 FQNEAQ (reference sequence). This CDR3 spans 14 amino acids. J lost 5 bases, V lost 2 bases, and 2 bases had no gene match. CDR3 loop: CASSLQTGDQPQHF. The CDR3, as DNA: TGTGCCAGCAGCTTACAGACAGGGGATCAGCCCCAGCATTTT. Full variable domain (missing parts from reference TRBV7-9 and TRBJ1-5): DTGVSQNPRHKITKRGQNVTFRCDPISEHNRLYWYRQTLGQGPEFLTYFQNEAQLEKSRLLSDRFSAERPKGSFSTLEIQRTEQGDSAMYLCASSLQTGDQPQHFGDGTRLSIL.